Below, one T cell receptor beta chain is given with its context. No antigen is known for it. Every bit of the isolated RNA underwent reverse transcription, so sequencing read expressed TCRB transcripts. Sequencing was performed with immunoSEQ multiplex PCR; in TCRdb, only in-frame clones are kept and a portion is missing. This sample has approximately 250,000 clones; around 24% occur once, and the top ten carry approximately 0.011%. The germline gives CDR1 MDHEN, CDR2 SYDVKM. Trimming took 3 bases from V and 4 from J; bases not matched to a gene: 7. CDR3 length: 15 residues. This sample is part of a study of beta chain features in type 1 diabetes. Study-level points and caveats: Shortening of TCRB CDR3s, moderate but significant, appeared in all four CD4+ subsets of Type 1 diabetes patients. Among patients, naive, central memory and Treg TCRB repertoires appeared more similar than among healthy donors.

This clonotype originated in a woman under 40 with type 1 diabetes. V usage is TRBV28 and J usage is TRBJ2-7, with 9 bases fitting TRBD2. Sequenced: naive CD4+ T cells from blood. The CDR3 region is CASSFSGRPFYEQYF. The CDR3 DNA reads TGTGCCAGCAGTTTTAGCGGGAGACCTTTTTACGAGCAGTACTTC.